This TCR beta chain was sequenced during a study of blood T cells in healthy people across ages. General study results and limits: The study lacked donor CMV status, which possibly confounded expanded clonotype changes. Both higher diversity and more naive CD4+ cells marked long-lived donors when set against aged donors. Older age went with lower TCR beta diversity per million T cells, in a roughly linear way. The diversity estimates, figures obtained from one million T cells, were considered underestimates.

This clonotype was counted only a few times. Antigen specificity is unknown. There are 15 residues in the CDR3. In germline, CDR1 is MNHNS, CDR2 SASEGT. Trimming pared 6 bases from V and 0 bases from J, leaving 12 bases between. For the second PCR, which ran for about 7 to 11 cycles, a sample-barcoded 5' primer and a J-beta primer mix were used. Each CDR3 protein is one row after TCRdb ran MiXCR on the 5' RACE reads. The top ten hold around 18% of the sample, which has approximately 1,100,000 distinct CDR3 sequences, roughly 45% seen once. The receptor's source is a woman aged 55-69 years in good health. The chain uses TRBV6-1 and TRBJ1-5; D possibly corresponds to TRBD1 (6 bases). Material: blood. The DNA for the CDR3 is TGTGCCAGCAGGGCCAGGGGTTATAGCAATCAGCCCCAGCATTTT. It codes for CASRARGYSNQPQHF.